This T cell receptor beta chain emerged from a study of T cells after yellow fever vaccination. Looked up from germline, CDR1 is SGHDT and CDR2 is YYEEEE. The V end lost 2 bases, the J end lost 5 bases, and 12 bases lay between the germline ends. This CDR3 is 14 amino acids long. TCRdb re-analysed the 5' RACE reads in MiXCR, keeping a single row per CDR3 protein. The data hold around 27,000 distinct CDR3 sequences, with 3.5% to 5% observed a single time. In this sample, this clonotype turned up many times. This material consisted of CD8+ T cells sorted from PBMCs, taken 5 days after the yellow fever booster vaccination. The rearrangement links TRBV5-6 to TRBJ2-3; tentative D call: TRBD1 (5 bases). The TCR originated in a man in his thirties or forties who received the YFV17D yellow fever vaccine. CDR3 protein: CASSFGVGRDTQYF. In DNA form, the CDR3 reads TGTGCCAGCAGCTTCGGAGTGGGGCGAGATACGCAGTATTTT.